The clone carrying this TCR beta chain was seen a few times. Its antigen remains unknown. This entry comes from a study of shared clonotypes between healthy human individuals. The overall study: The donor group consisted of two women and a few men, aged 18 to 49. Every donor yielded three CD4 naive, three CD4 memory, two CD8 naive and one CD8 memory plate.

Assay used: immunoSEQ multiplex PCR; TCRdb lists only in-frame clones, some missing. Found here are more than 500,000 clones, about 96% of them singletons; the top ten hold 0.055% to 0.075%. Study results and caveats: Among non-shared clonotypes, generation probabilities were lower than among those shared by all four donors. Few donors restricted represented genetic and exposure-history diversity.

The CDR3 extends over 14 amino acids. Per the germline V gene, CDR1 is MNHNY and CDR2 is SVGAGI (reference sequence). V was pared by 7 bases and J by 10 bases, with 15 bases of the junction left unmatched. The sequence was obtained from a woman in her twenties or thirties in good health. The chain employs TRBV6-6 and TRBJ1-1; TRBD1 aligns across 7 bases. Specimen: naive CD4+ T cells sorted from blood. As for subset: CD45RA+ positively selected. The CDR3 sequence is CASNLRQGSRRAFF. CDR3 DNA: TGTGCCAGCAACCTAAGACAGGGCTCGCGTCGAGCTTTCTTT.